This TCR beta chain was identified during a study of beta chain features in type 1 diabetes. About the research overall: No age, gender or cell yield differences were seen between patients and healthy donors.

Study-level points and caveats: Shorter TCRB CDR3s, moderately but significantly so, marked every one of the four CD4+ subsets in Type 1 diabetes patients.

Sorted CD4+ subsets: naive, central memory, regulatory, stem cell-like memory (CD45RO/CCR7/CD25/CD127/CD95/CD27 panel). Sequencing targeted expressed TCRB transcripts, as all isolated RNA had been reverse transcribed. The protocol was immunoSEQ multiplex PCR, while the TCRdb copy is restricted to in-frame clones and leaves out a portion. The sample lists just over 600,000 clones; about 16% were seen once. A word on this clone: Its antigen remains unidentified.

Looked up from germline, CDR1 is MDHEN and CDR2 is SYDVKM. The CDR3 loop spans 11 amino acids. The V end lost 9 bases, the J end lost 6 bases, and 11 bases lay between the germline ends. What was sequenced was naive CD4+ T cells from blood. The chain combines TRBV28 with TRBJ1-2; D is ambiguous. The TCR was taken from a man aged 18 to 30 in good health. The CDR3 nucleotides are TGTGCCAGTTCCATAGTGCATGGCTACACCTTC. It translates to CASSIVHGYTF.